The present entry profiles one T cell receptor (beta chain) with its context. After removal of 3 bases from V and 0 bases from J, the junction contained 5 bases not matched to a gene. From germline, CDR1 is ENHRY and CDR2 SYGVKD. The CDR3 covers 17 residues. Clones were sequenced by immunoSEQ multiplex PCR, and TCRdb holds only the in-frame ones, with some missing. The profile shows around 190,000 clones, 84% of them singletons. The sample comes from a study of blood T cell repertoires in COVID-19. Study-wide context: Nucleic acid was either cDNA or gDNA, and it came from T cells, B-cell-depleted T cells, or PBMCs.

The TCR comes from a woman aged 25 to 39 who had been exposed to COVID-19. The V call is TRBV10-3, the J call TRBJ1-3, with 10 bases fitting TRBD1. Sequencing was done on a sample of PBMCs or T cells enriched from blood (not recorded which). The CDR3 sequence: CAISDGQGGLSGNTIYF. The CDR3 region has the DNA TGTGCCATCAGTGACGGACAGGGGGGACTCTCTGGAAACACCATATATTTT.